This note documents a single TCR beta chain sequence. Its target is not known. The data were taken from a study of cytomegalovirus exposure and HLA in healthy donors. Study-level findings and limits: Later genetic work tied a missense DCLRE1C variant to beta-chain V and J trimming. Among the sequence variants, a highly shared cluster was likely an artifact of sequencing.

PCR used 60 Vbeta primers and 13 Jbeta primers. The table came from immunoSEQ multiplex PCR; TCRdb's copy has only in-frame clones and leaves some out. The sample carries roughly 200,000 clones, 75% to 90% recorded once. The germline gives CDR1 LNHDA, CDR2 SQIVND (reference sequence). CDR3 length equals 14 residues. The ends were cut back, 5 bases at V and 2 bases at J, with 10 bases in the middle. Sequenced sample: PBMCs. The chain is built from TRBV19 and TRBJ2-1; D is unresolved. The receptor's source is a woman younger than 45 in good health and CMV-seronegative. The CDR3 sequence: CASSDLPTYNEQFF. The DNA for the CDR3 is TGTGCCAGTAGTGACTTACCCACCTACAATGAGCAGTTCTTC.